This T cell receptor (beta chain) was documented in a study of molecular identifiers for immune sequencing clone quantification. Study-wide context: Within a replicate experiment, RNA obtained from either approximately 20,000 or 100,000 naive CD8 cells was divided into five aliquots, and four of those aliquots were then sequenced. Study-wide results and caveats: Roughly 940,000 naive cells reportedly did not prevent detection of spiked Jurkat TCR RNA from one cell.

Using a CD8+CD4-CCR7+CD45RA+ phenotype, naive CD8 T cells were sorted. This clonotype was observed many times. What it binds is unknown. Via MiXCR, TCRdb re-called the PCR reads, giving one row per CDR3 protein. The repertoire holds roughly 320,000 distinct CDR3 sequences, with roughly a fifth as singletons. The germline CDR1 and CDR2 sequences are SGHVS and FNYEAQ. The CDR3 is 14 amino acids. Trimming removed 1 base from V and 14 bases from J, with 15 bases in between. Sequenced input: naive CD8+ T cells from blood, with Jurkat cell RNA spiked in. Subset described: FACS-sorted CD8+CD4-CCR7+CD45RA+ naive T cells. The rearrangement joins TRBV7-6 to TRBJ1-6; D perhaps matches TRBD1 (5 bases). This sequence originates from a human donor in good health. Some libraries in this study had Jurkat cell RNA spiked in. Here the CDR3 reads CASSLGDRHPSLHF. For the CDR3, the DNA is TGTGCCAGCAGCTTAGGGGACCGACATCCATCCCTCCACTTT.